This T cell receptor beta chain is drawn from a study of long-term antiretroviral therapy in people with HIV. They ran version v3.0 of the immunoSEQ assay at survey level. Here immunoSEQ multiplex PCR was the method, and the copy in TCRdb shows in-frame clones only, minus some. In the table there are 16,000 or so clones, 70% to 85% of which are singletons. J gave up 2 bases and V 4 bases, and 19 bases lay outside the gene matches. The CDR3 contains 20 residues. CDR1 and CDR2 from the germline V gene are SGDLS and YYNGEE. The origin of this receptor is a man aged 35-49 years with HIV. The sequenced sample was unsorted PBMCs, obtained 2.1 years after starting antiretroviral therapy. The V call is TRBV9, the J call TRBJ2-2; 8 bases agree with TRBD1. CDR3 amino acids: CASSTTLRAGGLYNTGELFF. CDR3 bases: TGTGCCAGCAGCACCACGCTGAGAGCAGGGGGCCTCTACAACACCGGGGAGCTGTTTTTT.